These T cell receptor beta chains were read from a single sample in a study of shared clonotypes between healthy human individuals. The repertoire was sequenced with immunoSEQ multiplex PCR; TCRdb's copy has only in-frame clones and lacks some. The sample shows 650,000 to 800,000 clones, 92% of them seen only once. Sequencing was carried out using naive CD8+ T cells sorted from blood. These receptors were obtained from a young man in good health. Both conserved end residues are part of each CDR3. Fields, in order: J gene, V gene, CDR3 protein.

TRBJ2-7 | TRBV5-5 | CASSLRQYYEQYF
TRBJ1-1 | TRBV11-2 | CASSPGGEGTEAFF
TRBJ2-1 | TRBV27 | CASSLLLAGGPVGEQFF
TRBJ1-3 | TRBV28 | CASSLTGGSGNTIYF
TRBJ2-7 | TRBV7-2 | CASSLIPGTGLHEQYF
TRBJ2-7 | TRBV28 | CASSFGREASYEQYF
TRBJ2-5 | TRBV6-5 | CASSPIAGVGETQYF
TRBJ2-3 | TRBV11-2 | CASSLDTQAESSTDTQYF
TRBJ1-5 | TRBV15 | CATSRDSYSNQPQHF
TRBJ2-6 | TRBV18 | CASSPTRMRAGANVLTF
TRBJ2-1 | TRBV27 | CASSLSGLPYEQFF
TRBJ2-1 | TRBV11-2 | CASSLDTSSYNEQFF
TRBJ2-1 | TRBV7-9 | CASSLDGVYGYNEQFF
TRBJ2-3 | TRBV5-4 | CASSGGERTDTQYF
TRBJ2-3 | TRBV28 | CASSPFPQGTDTQYF
TRBJ2-7 | TRBV4-1 | CASSFLQGVSYEQYF
TRBJ1-5 | TRBV7-9 | CASSSVNQPQHF
TRBJ2-2 | TRBV25-1 | CASARVGGELFF
TRBJ2-7 | TRBV11-2 | CASSLEAGDSYEQYF
TRBJ2-1 | TRBV7-3 | CASSFSRANEQFF
TRBJ2-1 | TRBV11-3 | CASGTRDGGNEQFF
TRBJ2-3 | TRBV5-5 | CASSLSGGTDTKYF
TRBJ2-1 | TRBV7-9 | CASSTSGTGLNEQFF
TRBJ2-7 | TRBV27 | CASSLSTGPLERGEQYF
TRBJ2-3 | TRBV4-3 | CASSQEASGRATDTQYF
TRBJ1-4 | TRBV9 | CASSPNGGNEKLFF
TRBJ2-7 | TRBV4-2 | CASSQDSSGYTYEQYF
TRBJ2-3 | TRBV27 | CASSLLTSGNRDTQYF
TRBJ1-4 | TRBV5-8 | CASSLRDTNERLFF
TRBJ2-5 | TRBV11-2 | CASSPITGQETQYF
TRBJ2-7 | TRBV6-1 | CASSGWTSGSPYEQYF
TRBJ2-7 | TRBV6-6 | CASSYSPVSSYEQYF